This T cell receptor (beta chain) was sequenced in a study of shared clonotypes between healthy human individuals. Turning to the study itself: There were three CD4 naive, three CD4 memory, two CD8 naive and one CD8 memory plates per donor.

Each sorted subset replicate got 200 ng genomic DNA, roughly 30,000 genomes. TCRdb's copy holds only in-frame clones and misses some; the assay was immunoSEQ multiplex PCR. In the table there are about 1.5 million clones, approximately 97% of which are singletons. V shed 3 bases, J shed 1 base, and the junction held 10 bases outside the gene matches. The CDR3 contains 17 residues. The germline CDR1 and CDR2 sequences are SGHAT and FQNNGV. In regard to this clone: Its antigen remains unidentified.

Recent vaccinations or acute infections were absent in the healthy HIV-negative adult donors. Study findings and constraints: The sharing of about 5% of naive CD4 clonotypes was seen across a handful of donors.

Input material: naive CD4+ T cells sorted from blood. Subset denoted: CD45RA+ positively selected. This chain joins TRBV11-2 and TRBJ2-5; TRBD2 aligns across 8 bases. The clonotype was recovered from a man aged 25 to 40 in good health. The DNA of the CDR3 is TGTGCCAGCAGCTTCGCCAGTTCTAGCGGGTTCCAAGAGACCCAGTACTTC. Protein sequence: CASSFASSSGFQETQYF.